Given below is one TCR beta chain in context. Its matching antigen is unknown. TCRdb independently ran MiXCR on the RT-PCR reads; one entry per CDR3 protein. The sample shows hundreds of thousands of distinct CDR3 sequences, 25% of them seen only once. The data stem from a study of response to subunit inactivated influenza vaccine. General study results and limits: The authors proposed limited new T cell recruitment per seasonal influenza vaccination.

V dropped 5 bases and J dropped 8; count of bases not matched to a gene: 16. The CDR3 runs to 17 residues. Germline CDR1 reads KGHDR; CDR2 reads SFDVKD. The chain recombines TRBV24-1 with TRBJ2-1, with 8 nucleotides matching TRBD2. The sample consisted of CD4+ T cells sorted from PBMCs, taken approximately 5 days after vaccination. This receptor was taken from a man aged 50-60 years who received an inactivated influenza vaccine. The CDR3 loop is CATSAARGRNLGYEQFF. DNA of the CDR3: TGTGCCACCAGTGCAGCTCGCGGGAGGAATCTTGGCTATGAGCAGTTCTTC.